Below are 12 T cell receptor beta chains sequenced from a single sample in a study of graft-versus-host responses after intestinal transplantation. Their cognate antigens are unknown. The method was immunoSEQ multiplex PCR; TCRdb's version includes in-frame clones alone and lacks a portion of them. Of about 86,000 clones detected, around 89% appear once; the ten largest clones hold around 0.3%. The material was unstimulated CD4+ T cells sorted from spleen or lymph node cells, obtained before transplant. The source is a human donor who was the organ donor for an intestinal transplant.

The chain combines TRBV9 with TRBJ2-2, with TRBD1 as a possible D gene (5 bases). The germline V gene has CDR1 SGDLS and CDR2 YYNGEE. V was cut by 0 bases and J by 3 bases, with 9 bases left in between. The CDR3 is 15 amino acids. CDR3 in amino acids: CASSVGQGYTGELFF. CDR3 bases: TGTGCCAGCAGCGTAGGGCAGGGTTACACCGGGGAGCTGTTTTTT.

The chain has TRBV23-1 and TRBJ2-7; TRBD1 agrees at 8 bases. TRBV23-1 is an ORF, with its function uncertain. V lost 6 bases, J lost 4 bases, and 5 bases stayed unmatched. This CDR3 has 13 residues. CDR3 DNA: TGCGCCAGCAGCCTGGACAGGGAATACGAGCAGTACTTC. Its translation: CASSLDREYEQYF.

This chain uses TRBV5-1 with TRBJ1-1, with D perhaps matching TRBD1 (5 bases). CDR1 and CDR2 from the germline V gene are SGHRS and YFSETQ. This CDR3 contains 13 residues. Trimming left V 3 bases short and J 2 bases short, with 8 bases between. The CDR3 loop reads CASSSGHNTEAFF. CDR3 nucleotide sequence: TGCGCCAGCAGCTCTGGACATAACACTGAAGCTTTCTTT. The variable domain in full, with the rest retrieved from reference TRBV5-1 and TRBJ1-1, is KAGVTQTPRYLIKTRGQQVTLSCSPISGHRSVSWYQQTPGQGLQFLFEYFSETQRNKGNFPGRFSGRQFSNSRSEMNVSTLELGDSALYLCASSSGHNTEAFFGQGTRLTVV.

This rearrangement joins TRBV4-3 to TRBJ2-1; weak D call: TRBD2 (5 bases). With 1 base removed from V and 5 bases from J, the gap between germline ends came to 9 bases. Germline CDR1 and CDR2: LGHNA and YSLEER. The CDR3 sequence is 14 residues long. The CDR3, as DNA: TGCGCCAGCAGCCAAGGTCACGGGGACAATGAGCAGTTCTTC. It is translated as CASSQGHGDNEQFF.

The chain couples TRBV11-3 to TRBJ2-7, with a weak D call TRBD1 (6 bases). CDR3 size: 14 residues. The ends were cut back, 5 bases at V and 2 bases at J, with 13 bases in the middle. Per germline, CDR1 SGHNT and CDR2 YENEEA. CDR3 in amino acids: CASSPGVGPYEQYF. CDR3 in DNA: TGTGCCAGCAGCCCAGGGGTAGGCCCCTACGAGCAGTACTTC.

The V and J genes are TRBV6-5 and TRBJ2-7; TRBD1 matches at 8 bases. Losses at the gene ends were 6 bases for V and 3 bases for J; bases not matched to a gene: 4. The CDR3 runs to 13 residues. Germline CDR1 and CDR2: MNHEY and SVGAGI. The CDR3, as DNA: TGTGCCAGCAGCCGCGACAGGGGCTACGAGCAGTACTTC. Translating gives CASSRDRGYEQYF.

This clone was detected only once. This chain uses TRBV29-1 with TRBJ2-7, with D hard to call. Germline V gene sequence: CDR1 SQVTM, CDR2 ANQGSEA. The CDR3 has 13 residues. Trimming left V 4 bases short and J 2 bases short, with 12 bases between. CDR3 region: CSVVVAQTYEQYF. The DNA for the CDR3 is TGCAGCGTTGTGGTAGCCCAGACCTACGAGCAGTACTTC.

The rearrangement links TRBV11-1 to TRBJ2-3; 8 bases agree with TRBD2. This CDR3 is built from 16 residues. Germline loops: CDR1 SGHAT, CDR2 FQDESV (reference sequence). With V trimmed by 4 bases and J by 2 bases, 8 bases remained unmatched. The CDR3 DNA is TGTGCCAGCAGCTCCGCTCGGGGGGGGCTCACAGATACGCAGTATTTT. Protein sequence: CASSSARGGLTDTQYF.

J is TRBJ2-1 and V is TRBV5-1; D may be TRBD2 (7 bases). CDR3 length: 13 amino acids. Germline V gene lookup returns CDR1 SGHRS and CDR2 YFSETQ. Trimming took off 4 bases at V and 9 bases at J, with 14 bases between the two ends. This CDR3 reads CASSTLGGAEQFF. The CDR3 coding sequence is TGCGCCAGCAGCACACTGGGGGGGGCTGAGCAGTTCTTC.

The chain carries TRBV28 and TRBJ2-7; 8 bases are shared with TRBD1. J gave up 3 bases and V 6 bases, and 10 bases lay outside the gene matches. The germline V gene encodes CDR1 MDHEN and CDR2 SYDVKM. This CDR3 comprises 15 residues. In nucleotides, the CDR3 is TGTGCCAGCAGGAACAGGGGGACTCTCATCTACGAGCAGTACTTC. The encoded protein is CASRNRGTLIYEQYF. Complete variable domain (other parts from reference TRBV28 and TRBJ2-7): DVKVTQSSRYLVKRTGEKVFLECVQDMDHENMFWYRQDPGLGLRLIYFSYDVKMKEKGDIPEGYSVSREKKERFSLILESASTNQTSMYLCASRNRGTLIYEQYFGPGTRLTVT.

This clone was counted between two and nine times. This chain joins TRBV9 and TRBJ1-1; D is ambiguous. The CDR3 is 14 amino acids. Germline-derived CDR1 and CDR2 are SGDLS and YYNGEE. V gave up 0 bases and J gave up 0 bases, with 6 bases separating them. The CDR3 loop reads CASSVGPMNTEAFF. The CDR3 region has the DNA TGTGCCAGCAGCGTAGGGCCAATGAACACTGAAGCTTTCTTT.

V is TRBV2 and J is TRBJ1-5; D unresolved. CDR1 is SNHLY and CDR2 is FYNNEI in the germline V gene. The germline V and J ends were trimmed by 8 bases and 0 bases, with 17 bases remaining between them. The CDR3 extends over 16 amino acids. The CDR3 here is CASRGGRHYSNQPQHF. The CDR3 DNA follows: TGTGCCAGCCGGGGTGGGCGGCACTATAGCAATCAGCCCCAGCATTTT.